This T cell receptor beta chain came from a study of neurological immune-mediated disorders. Documented time point: longitudinal time-point 1 (baseline). From 2 million PBMCs stored at -80 C, the unsorted libraries were generated. This clonotype appeared many times. The cDNA came from 5'RACE, which used 10-nucleotide random UMIs. Over 170 million TCR-beta sequences (from 15-18 subjects) were yielded by each sequencing run. TCRdb re-called the 5' RACE reads through MiXCR, storing one row per CDR3 protein. This sample has some 54,000 distinct CDR3 sequences, with about 10% found just once. In germline, CDR1 is DFQATT, CDR2 SNEGSKA (reference sequence). The CDR3 is 15 amino acids. V dropped 4 bases and J dropped 2; count of bases not matched to a gene: 8.

The clonotype comes from a male donor with HTLV-1-associated myelopathy (HAM/TSP). The specimen was PBMCs. The genes are TRBV20-1 and TRBJ2-3, with TRBD2 identical over 8 bases. The CDR3 DNA reads as TGCAGTGCTACCGGGGGGGGGTCCAACACAGATACGCAGTATTTT. This codes for CSATGGGSNTDTQYF.